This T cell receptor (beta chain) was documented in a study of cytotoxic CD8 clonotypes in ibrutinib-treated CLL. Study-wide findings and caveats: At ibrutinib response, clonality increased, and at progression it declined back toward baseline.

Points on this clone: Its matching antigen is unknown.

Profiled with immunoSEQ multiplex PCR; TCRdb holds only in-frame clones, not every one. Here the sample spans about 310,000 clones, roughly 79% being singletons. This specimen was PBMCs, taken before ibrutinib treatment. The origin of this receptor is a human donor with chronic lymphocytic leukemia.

Written as DNA, the CDR3 is TGTGCCAGCAGCTTGGACGGAGCGCAAGGGGGTGAGCAGTTCTTC. Protein: CASSLDGAQGGEQFF. The rearrangement uses TRBV7-2 and TRBJ2-1; tentative D call: TRBD1 (6 bases). Germline CDR1 reads SGHTA; CDR2 reads FQGNSA. With 3 bases removed from V and 9 bases from J, the gap between germline ends came to 18 bases. This CDR3 is built from 15 residues.